The T cell receptor beta chain described here comes from a study of long-term antiretroviral therapy in people with HIV. The assay used was immunoSEQ (version v3.0), run at survey level. Assay used: immunoSEQ multiplex PCR; TCRdb lists only in-frame clones, some missing. Of fewer than 25,000 clones in the sample, around 84% are singletons; the top ten hold roughly 7%. Details on this clone: Its antigen is unknown.

Before DNA extraction, roughly 0.85-10 million cryopreserved PBMC were held in the samples. Study conclusions and caveats: Therapy changes, viral resistance and ART adherence were not documented in the available data.

The source was unsorted PBMCs, collected 1.8 years before starting antiretroviral therapy. The clonotype was recovered from a woman under 40 with HIV.

The CDR3 DNA follows: TGTGCCAGCATAAGTCCCACCCACACAGATACGCAGTATTTT. Protein product: CASISPTHTDTQYF. The chain recombines TRBV27 with TRBJ2-3; no definite D call. The CDR3 is 14 amino acids. Germline values: CDR1 MNHEY, CDR2 SMNVEV (reference sequence). The V and J ends lost 7 bases and 2 bases respectively, with 13 bases between them.